This T cell receptor (beta chain) emerged from a study of vaccination and CD4 T cells after COVID-19. Background on the study: Drawing of post-COVID samples took place a median around 110 days after diagnosis (range 35 to 161). Overlapping SARS-CoV-2, HCoV-NL63, HCoV-OC43 and HCoV-229E spike peptides stimulated the cells.

Germline lookup yields CDR1 SGHTA and CDR2 FQGNSA. The length of the CDR3 is 14 residues. Treatment indicated: roughly ten-day PBMC culture with coronavirus spike peptide pools or control peptides (ViraFEST assay). After being plated at roughly 2.2 million per well, PBMCs were cultured with approximately 9.9 IU/ml IL-2 and approximately 9.2 ug/ml peptide pools. To note about this clonotype: What it binds is unknown. A much more abundant neighbour one base away suggests this may be a read error.

Cultured CD4+ T-cell DNA underwent Oncomine TCR Beta short-read sequencing. A single record per CDR3 protein comes from TCRdb applying MiXCR to the PCR reads. The sample has several thousand distinct CDR3 sequences, around a fifth seen once. The sample consisted of CD4+ T cells from blood, cultured in vitro, taken after SARS-CoV-2 vaccination. The chain employs TRBV7-2 and TRBJ1-2; D gene ambiguous. The clonotype originates from a human donor who had recovered from COVID-19. The CDR3 nucleotides are TGTGCCAGCAGCTTAGAGTCCACAACCTATGGCTACATCTTC. Protein product: CASSLESTTYGYIF. Using reference TRBV7-2 and TRBJ1-2 for the parts outside the CDR3, the full variable domain is GAGVSQSPSNKVTEKGKDVELRCDPISGHTALYWYRQSLGQGLEFLIYFQGNSAPDKSGLPSDRFSAERTGGSVSTLTIQRTQQEDSAVYLCASSLESTTYGYIFGSGTRLTVV.